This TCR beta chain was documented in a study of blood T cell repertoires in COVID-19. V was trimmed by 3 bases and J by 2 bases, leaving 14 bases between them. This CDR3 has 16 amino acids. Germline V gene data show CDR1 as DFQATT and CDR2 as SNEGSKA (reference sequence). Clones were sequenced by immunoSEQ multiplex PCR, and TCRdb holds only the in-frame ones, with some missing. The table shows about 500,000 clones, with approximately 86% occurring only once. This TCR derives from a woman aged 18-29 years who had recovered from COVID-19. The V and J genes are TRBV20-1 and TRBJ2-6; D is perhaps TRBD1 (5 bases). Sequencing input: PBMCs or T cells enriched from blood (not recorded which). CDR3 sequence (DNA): TGCAGTGCTAGTTTAGGGGAAGTGGCTGGGGCCAACGTCCTGACTTTC. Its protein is CSASLGEVAGANVLTF.